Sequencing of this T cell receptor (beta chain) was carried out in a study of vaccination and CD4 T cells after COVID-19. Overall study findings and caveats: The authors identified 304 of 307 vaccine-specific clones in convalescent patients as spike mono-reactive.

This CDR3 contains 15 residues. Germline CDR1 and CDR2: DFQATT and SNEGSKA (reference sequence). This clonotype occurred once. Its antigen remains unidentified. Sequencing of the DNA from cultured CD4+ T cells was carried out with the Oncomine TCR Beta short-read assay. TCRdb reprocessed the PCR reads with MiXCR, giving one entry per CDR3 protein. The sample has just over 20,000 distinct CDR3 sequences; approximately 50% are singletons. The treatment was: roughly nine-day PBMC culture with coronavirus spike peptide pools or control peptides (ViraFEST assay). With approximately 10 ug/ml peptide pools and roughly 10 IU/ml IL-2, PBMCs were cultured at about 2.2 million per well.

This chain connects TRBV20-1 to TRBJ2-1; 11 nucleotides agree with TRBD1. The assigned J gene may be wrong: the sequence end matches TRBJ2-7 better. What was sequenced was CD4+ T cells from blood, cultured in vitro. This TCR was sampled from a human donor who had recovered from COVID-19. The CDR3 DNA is TGCAGTGCTAGATCCCCCGGACAGGGGGCCGACGAGCAGTACTTC. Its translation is CSARSPGQGADEQYF.